The rows below give T cell receptor beta chains drawn from one sample of a study of blood T cell repertoires in COVID-19. Assay: immunoSEQ multiplex PCR; the TCRdb copy retains only in-frame clones and omits some. The data contain just under 60,000 clones, 84% of them singletons. Sequencing used peripheral blood. The origin of the receptors is a man older than 75 with COVID-19, enrolled during active disease. Each CDR3 is given with its conserved first and last residue. The D gene is left open where the match is weak. Where a row states a size, it is once, few, many or the class of an expanded clone; other rows omit it.

clone_size,d_call,v_call,j_call,cdr3_aa,cdr3_nt
.,TRBD2,TRBV6-2/TRBV6-3,TRBJ2-3,CASSPRGTSTDTQYF,TGTGCCAGCAGTCCGCGGGGGACTAGCACAGATACGCAGTATTTT
once,.,TRBV3-1/TRBV3-2,TRBJ1-4,CASSQDPRSNEKLFF,TGTGCCAGCAGCCAAGATCCTAGATCTAATGAAAAACTGTTTTTT
once,.,TRBV6-6,TRBJ1-1,CASSYSETTEAFF,TGTGCCAGCAGTTACTCGGAGACGACTGAAGCTTTCTTT
.,.,TRBV20-1,TRBJ2-1,CSAVNNEQFF,TGCAGTGCTGTTAACAATGAGCAGTTCTTC
few,.,TRBV19,TRBJ1-5,CAISEGGGWNQPQHF,TGTGCCATTTCGGAGGGGGGGGGCTGGAATCAGCCCCAGCATTTT
.,.,TRBV3-1/TRBV3-2,TRBJ1-1,CASSQIQWTFTEAFF,TGTGCCAGCAGCCAAATACAGTGGACTTTCACTGAAGCTTTCTTT
few,.,TRBV11-2,TRBJ2-2,CASSWGLNTGELFF,TGTGCCAGCAGCTGGGGACTGAACACCGGGGAGCTGTTTTTT
.,.,TRBV4-2,TRBJ2-2,CASSTPLGELFF,TGTGCCAGCAGCACTCCCCTGGGGGAGCTGTTTTTT
.,TRBD2,TRBV10-2,TRBJ2-1,CASSQPSGRASEFF,TGCGCCAGCAGTCAGCCTAGCGGGAGGGCCAGTGAGTTCTTC
.,TRBD2,TRBV27,TRBJ2-1,CASILRGGWGNEQFF,TGTGCCAGCATTCTACGCGGGGGTTGGGGCAATGAGCAGTTCTTC
.,.,TRBV6-6,TRBJ1-2,CASSYRRDGYTF,TGTGCCAGCAGTTACAGGAGGGATGGCTACACCTTC
.,.,TRBV28,TRBJ2-7,CASSLGGGYEQYF,TGTGCCAGCAGTTTAGGTGGCGGCTACGAGCAGTACTTC
.,.,TRBV11-3,TRBJ2-3,CASSSGFSTDTQYF,TGTGCCAGCAGCTCGGGGTTCAGCACAGATACGCAGTATTTT
.,TRBD2,TRBV24-1,TRBJ2-3,CATSDPSGDETDTQYF,TGTGCCACCAGTGATCCTAGCGGGGACGAGACAGATACGCAGTATTTT
.,TRBD1,TRBV7-2,TRBJ1-5,CASSLTGRNQPQHF,TGTGCCAGCAGCTTGACAGGGCGCAATCAGCCCCAGCATTTT
.,.,TRBV29-1,TRBJ1-4,CSVEKAGGTNEKLFF,TGCAGCGTTGAAAAAGCTGGGGGGACTAATGAAAAACTGTTTTTT
few,.,TRBV19,TRBJ2-2,CASTYDRVNTGELFF,TGTGCCAGTACCTATGACAGAGTGAACACCGGGGAGCTGTTTTTT